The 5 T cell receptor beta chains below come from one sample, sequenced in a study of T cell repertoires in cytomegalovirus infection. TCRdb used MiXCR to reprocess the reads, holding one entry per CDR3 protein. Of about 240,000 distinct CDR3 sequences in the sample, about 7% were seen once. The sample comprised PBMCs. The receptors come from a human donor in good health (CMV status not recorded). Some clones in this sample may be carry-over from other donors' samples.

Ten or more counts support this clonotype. The CDR3 nucleotides read TGTGCCAGCAGTGGGACTAATCAGCCCCAGCATTTT. As protein: CASSGTNQPQHF. The chain is built from TRBV2 and TRBJ1-5; D gene ambiguous. Germline V gene data show CDR1 as SNHLY and CDR2 as FYNNEI. The V gene lost 4 bases and the J gene lost 4 bases, with 5 bases spanning the gap. The CDR3 spans 12 residues.

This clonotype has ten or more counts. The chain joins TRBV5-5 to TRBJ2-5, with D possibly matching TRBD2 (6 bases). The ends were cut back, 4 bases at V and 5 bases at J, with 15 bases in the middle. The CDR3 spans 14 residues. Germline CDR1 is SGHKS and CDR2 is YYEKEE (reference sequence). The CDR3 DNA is TGTGCCAGCAGCCCCGGGACTCCCGGGGAGACCCAGTACTTC. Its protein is CASSPGTPGETQYF.

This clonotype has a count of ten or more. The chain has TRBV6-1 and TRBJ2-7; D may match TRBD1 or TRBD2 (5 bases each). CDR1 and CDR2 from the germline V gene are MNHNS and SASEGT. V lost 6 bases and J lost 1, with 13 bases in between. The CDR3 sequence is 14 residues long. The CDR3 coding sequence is TGTGCCAGCAGACCCGGGACGGTGTCCTACGAGCAGTACTTC. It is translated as CASRPGTVSYEQYF.

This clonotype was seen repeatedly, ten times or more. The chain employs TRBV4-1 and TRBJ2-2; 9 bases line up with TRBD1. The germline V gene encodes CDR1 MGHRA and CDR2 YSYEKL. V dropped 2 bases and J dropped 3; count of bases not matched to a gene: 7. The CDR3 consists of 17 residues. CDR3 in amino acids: CASSQFTGGVYTGELFF. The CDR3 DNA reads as TGCGCCAGCAGCCAATTTACAGGGGGCGTTTACACCGGGGAGCTGTTTTTT.

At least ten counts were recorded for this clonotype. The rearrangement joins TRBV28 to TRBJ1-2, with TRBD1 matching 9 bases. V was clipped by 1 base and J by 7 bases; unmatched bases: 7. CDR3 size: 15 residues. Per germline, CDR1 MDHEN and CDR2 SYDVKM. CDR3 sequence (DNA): TGTGCCAGCAGTTTATCGGGACAGGGACGTTCTGGCTACACCTTC. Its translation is CASSLSGQGRSGYTF.